Shown below are 20 T cell receptor beta chains from a single sample sequenced in a study of T cell repertoires in cytomegalovirus infection. A single record per CDR3 protein comes from TCRdb applying MiXCR to the reads. The sample lists roughly 250,000 distinct CDR3 sequences, roughly 22% occurring once. Source material: CD8+ T cells from PBMCs. The receptors stem from a human donor in good health (CMV status not recorded). Some clones in this sample may be carry-over from other donors' samples.

V is TRBV29-1 and J is TRBJ2-7; D may be TRBD1 (6 bases). The V end was cut by 0 bases, the J end by 2 bases, with 11 bases between. CDR3 length: 14 residues. Germline V gene data show CDR1 as SQVTM and CDR2 as ANQGSEA. CDR3 loop: CSVEDGDTTYEQYF. Written as DNA, the CDR3 is TGCAGCGTTGAAGATGGGGACACCACCTACGAGCAGTACTTC.

This clonotype was seen at least ten times. The rearrangement uses TRBV12-3 or TRBV12-4 and TRBJ2-3; TRBD2 is a possible D gene (6 bases). The CDR3 runs to 15 residues. V dropped 4 bases and J dropped 4 bases, with 15 bases sitting between them. CDR3 sequence: CASSSQTSTADTQYF. DNA of the CDR3: TGTGCCAGCAGTTCCCAGACTAGTACCGCAGATACGCAGTATTTT.

The chain has TRBV4-1 and TRBJ2-5; weak D call: TRBD2 (5 bases). CDR3 length equals 15 residues. V was trimmed by 0 bases and J by 7 bases, leaving 15 bases between them. Looked up from germline, CDR1 is MGHRA and CDR2 is YSYEKL. As DNA, the CDR3 is TGCGCCAGCAGCCAAGATTCCAGCCGCGCGGGGACCCAGTACTTC. This translates into CASSQDSSRAGTQYF.

This clonotype was recorded a few times. This chain links TRBV6-5 with TRBJ1-2; D ambiguous. Germline V gene lookup returns CDR1 MNHEY and CDR2 SVGAGI. The V end was cut by 2 bases, the J end by 3 bases, with 7 bases between. The CDR3 runs 13 residues. CDR3 DNA: TGTGCCAGCAGTTACGCCGGAGACTATGGCTACACCTTC. Its protein product is CASSYAGDYGYTF.

In its sample, this clonotype was seen a few times. V usage is TRBV6-5 and J usage is TRBJ1-1; D is unclear. Germline CDR1 and CDR2: MNHEY and SVGAGI. V dropped 0 bases and J dropped 1 base, with 6 bases sitting between them. CDR3 length equals 14 residues. The CDR3 coding sequence is TGTGCCAGCAGTTACTCTCAGAAGAACACTGAAGCTTTCTTT. Its protein is CASSYSQKNTEAFF.

CDR3 bases: TGTGCCAGCAGTGTGACCACGCCCGCCTACGAGCAGTACTTC. As protein: CASSVTTPAYEQYF. The rearrangement joins TRBV27 to TRBJ2-7, with D unclear. V was pared by 5 bases and J by 2 bases, with 13 bases between. CDR3 length: 14 residues. Germline V gene lookup returns CDR1 MNHEY and CDR2 SMNVEV (reference sequence).

This clonotype was seen only a few times. The V and J genes are TRBV6-2 or TRBV6-3 and TRBJ2-1, with D perhaps TRBD2 (6 bases). This CDR3 is built from 15 residues. The V gene's germline CDR1 is MNHEY and CDR2 SVGEGT. V was cut by 6 bases and J by 5 bases, with 17 bases left in between. CDR3 sequence (DNA): TGTGCCAGCAGGCCGGCGGGGCTTATCGACAATGAGCAGTTCTTC. This codes for CASRPAGLIDNEQFF.

V and J are TRBV24-1 and TRBJ2-3; 8 bases are shared with TRBD1. The CDR3 length is 16 residues. Germline V gives CDR1 KGHDR, CDR2 SFDVKD. The junction had 7 bases not matched to a gene; V was cut back by 4 bases and J by 2 bases. The CDR3 DNA is TGTGCCACCAGTGAACGACAGGGGTGGGACACAGATACGCAGTATTTT. This gives the protein CATSERQGWDTDTQYF.

The CDR3 DNA sequence: TGTGCCAGCAGCTTAATGGTCCCCACAGGGAGTCTGTACGAGCAGTACTTC. Its protein is CASSLMVPTGSLYEQYF. The chain recombines TRBV28 with TRBJ2-7; the D gene is possibly TRBD1 (6 bases). The CDR3 consists of 17 residues. The germline CDR1 and CDR2 sequences are MDHEN and SYDVKM. V was clipped by 6 bases and J by 4 bases, with 25 bases between them.

This clonotype has more than one count but fewer than ten. This rearrangement joins TRBV19 to TRBJ1-2; D is undetermined. The CDR3 has 12 amino acids. Germline CDR1 LNHDA, CDR2 SQIVND (reference sequence). The V end lost 6 bases, the J end lost 2 bases, and 7 bases lay between the germline ends. CDR3 protein: CASRTGNYGYTF. The CDR3 DNA reads TGTGCCAGTAGGACGGGAAACTATGGCTACACCTTC.

The chain combines TRBV28 with TRBJ1-4, with 7 positions matching TRBD1. CDR3 length: 15 residues. The germline V gene has CDR1 MDHEN and CDR2 SYDVKM. V trimming: 6 bases; J trimming: 1 base; junction bases outside the gene matches: 5. The CDR3 coding sequence is TGTGCCAGCAGCCGTGGGACAGTAACTAATGAAAAACTGTTTTTT. It yields the protein CASSRGTVTNEKLFF.

This clonotype was observed a handful of times. The genes are TRBV7-9 and TRBJ2-1; D gene unclear. The CDR3 runs to 14 residues. The germline V and J ends were trimmed by 4 bases and 0 bases, with 7 bases remaining between them. The V gene's germline CDR1 is SEHNR and CDR2 FQNEAQ (reference sequence). The CDR3 is CASSSGPSYNEQFF. Here the CDR3 DNA reads TGTGCCAGCAGCTCCGGGCCCTCCTACAATGAGCAGTTCTTC.

A single count supports this clonotype. This chain joins TRBV7-8 and TRBJ2-1, with D tentatively TRBD2 (6 bases). V shed 5 bases and J shed 8 bases, with 16 bases lying between them. Germline CDR1 SGHVS, CDR2 FQNEAQ. The CDR3 length is 14 residues. The CDR3 spells CASSPFRGMDEQFF. The CDR3 region has the DNA TGTGCCAGCAGCCCCTTTCGGGGGATGGATGAGCAGTTCTTC.

The rearrangement uses TRBV5-1 and TRBJ2-3, with D perhaps TRBD1 (6 bases). CDR1 and CDR2 from the germline V gene are SGHRS and YFSETQ. Trimming stripped 7 bases from V and 3 bases from J, with 15 bases between. The CDR3 contains 14 residues. The CDR3 loop reads CASRKWTVTDTQYF. The CDR3 bases are TGCGCCAGCCGAAAATGGACAGTGACAGATACGCAGTATTTT. Looking up the rest from reference TRBV5-1 and TRBJ2-3 gives the full variable domain: KAGVTQTPRYLIKTRGQQVTLSCSPISGHRSVSWYQQTPGQGLQFLFEYFSETQRNKGNFPGRFSGRQFSNSRSEMNVSTLELGDSALYLCASRKWTVTDTQYFGPGTRLTVL.

This clonotype was counted ten times or more. The chain recombines TRBV7-8 with TRBJ2-2; D possibly uses TRBD1 or TRBD2 (7 bases each). The germline gives CDR1 SGHVS, CDR2 FQNEAQ. The CDR3 contains 16 residues. Trimming took 7 bases from V and 4 from J, leaving 19 bases between them. The CDR3 reads CASTHPGGAGTGELFF. The CDR3, as DNA: TGTGCCAGCACTCACCCAGGGGGGGCAGGCACCGGGGAGCTGTTTTTT.

The chain has TRBV20-1 and TRBJ1-2; TRBD1 matches at 7 bases. Trimming at V came to 7 bases and at J to 14 bases, leaving 19 bases not matched to a gene. The CDR3 length is 13 residues. The germline gives CDR1 DFQATT, CDR2 SNEGSKA (reference sequence). This chain's CDR3 is CSVSTTGMKFWTF. The DNA of the CDR3 is TGCAGTGTTTCCACGACAGGGATGAAATTCTGGACCTTC.

This clonotype was recorded a few times. The J gene is TRBJ1-1, the V gene TRBV2; 9 nucleotides agree with TRBD1. Germline V gene data show CDR1 as SNHLY and CDR2 as FYNNEI. The CDR3 runs to 17 residues. J gave up 3 bases and V 8 bases, and 16 bases lay outside the gene matches. The CDR3 reads CASRKMGQGPGDTEAFF. Written as DNA, the CDR3 is TGTGCCAGCCGAAAAATGGGACAGGGCCCGGGGGACACTGAAGCTTTCTTT.

The chain uses TRBV6-6 and TRBJ2-7; no clear D gene. Germline CDR1 MNHNY, CDR2 SVGAGI (reference sequence). V lost 0 bases and J 3 bases, leaving 9 bases between the germline ends. CDR3 length: 14 amino acids. In DNA, the CDR3 is TGTGCCAGCAGTTACTCTGCGCCTAACTACGAGCAGTACTTC. This codes for CASSYSAPNYEQYF.

This clonotype was seen a handful of times. The chain joins TRBV14 to TRBJ1-1; a weak D match, TRBD1 (5 bases). CDR1 and CDR2 (germline): SGHDN, FVKESK. The CDR3 covers 14 residues. Trimming took off 1 base at V and 4 bases at J, with 10 bases between the two ends. The CDR3 nucleotides are TGTGCCAGCAGCCAAGTTCTCGGGGGCACTGAAGCTTTCTTT. This codes for CASSQVLGGTEAFF.

The rearrangement uses TRBV12-3 or TRBV12-4 and TRBJ1-2; D call uncertain. The V and J ends lost 1 base and 4 bases respectively, with 7 bases between them. The CDR3 totals 13 residues. Here the CDR3 reads CASSLGGTYGYTF. As DNA, the CDR3 is TGTGCCAGCAGTTTAGGGGGAACCTATGGCTACACCTTC.